This T cell receptor (beta chain) came from a study of T cells in Graves' hyperthyroidism and ophthalmopathy. Amplified regions were TCR beta CDR3 sequences from RNA transcripts. The study used the HTBI primer set for a first-round RT-PCR of the TCR CDR3. A single record per CDR3 protein comes from TCRdb applying MiXCR to the multiplex PCR reads. The table shows about 580,000 distinct CDR3 sequences, with around 46% occurring only once. V was trimmed by 5 bases and J by 3 bases, leaving 14 bases between them. The CDR3 covers 14 residues. Germline CDR1 is MNHNY and CDR2 is SVGAGI (reference sequence). Only a few counts were recorded for this clonotype. Graves' hyperthyroidism is called stable when ophthalmopathy does not progress within 18 months.

The TCR originated in a young woman with Graves' hyperthyroidism. The rearrangement joins TRBV6-6 to TRBJ2-7; the D is unclear. The sequencing sample was made of peripheral blood or thyroid tissue (not recorded which). The CDR3 spells CASSPRNPDYEQYF. The CDR3 nucleotides read TGTGCCAGCAGTCCCCGAAACCCTGACTACGAGCAGTACTTC.